This TCR beta chain emerged from a study of cytomegalovirus exposure and HLA in healthy donors. PCR amplification relied on 60 Vbeta primers (plus 13 Jbeta primers). Profiling relied on immunoSEQ multiplex PCR, and the TCRdb table lists in-frame clones only, not all of them. The table lists roughly 100,000 clones, 83% of them singletons, with approximately 6.1% in the top ten. Germline assignment: CDR1 SGDLS and CDR2 YYNGEE. Deletions cut 0 bases from V and 4 bases from J, with 16 bases between. This CDR3 has 16 residues. Those who donated were healthy bone marrow donors. The sequenced sample was PBMCs. The chain links TRBV9 to TRBJ1-1; tentative D call: TRBD1 (5 bases). This receptor was obtained from a man between 18 and 35 years old in good health and CMV-seronegative. CDR3 nucleotides: TGTGCCAGCAGCGTAGGGTCAGGGCCTTACTCCACTGAAGCTTTCTTT. Protein: CASSVGSGPYSTEAFF.